Sequencing of this TCR beta chain was carried out in a study of OX40 agonist ivuxolimab in advanced cancers. Study context: Ivuxolimab, an antibody that agonizes OX40 (CD134), was administered to the patients. Study-wide results and limits: CD8+ T cells were the subset that, on average, had more expanded clones than CD4+.

The repertoire was sequenced with immunoSEQ multiplex PCR; TCRdb's copy has only in-frame clones and lacks some. This sample has about 120,000 clones, with roughly nine tenths found just once. Concerning this clone: Its antigen remains unidentified.

The ends were cut back, 8 bases at V and 0 bases at J, with 12 bases in the middle. CDR1 GTSNPN and CDR2 SVGIG come from the germline V gene (reference sequence). There are 13 residues in the CDR3. This TCR was sampled from an adult with an advanced solid tumor such as melanoma, head and neck, liver or kidney cancer. The starting material was CD4+ or CD8+ T cells sorted from blood, obtained in a trial of the OX40 agonist ivuxolimab. The V call is TRBV30, the J call TRBJ2-3; D is perhaps TRBD1 (5 bases). In nucleotides, the CDR3 is TGTGCCGGCGCGGCAGGGAGCACAGATACGCAGTATTTT. Protein: CAGAAGSTDTQYF.